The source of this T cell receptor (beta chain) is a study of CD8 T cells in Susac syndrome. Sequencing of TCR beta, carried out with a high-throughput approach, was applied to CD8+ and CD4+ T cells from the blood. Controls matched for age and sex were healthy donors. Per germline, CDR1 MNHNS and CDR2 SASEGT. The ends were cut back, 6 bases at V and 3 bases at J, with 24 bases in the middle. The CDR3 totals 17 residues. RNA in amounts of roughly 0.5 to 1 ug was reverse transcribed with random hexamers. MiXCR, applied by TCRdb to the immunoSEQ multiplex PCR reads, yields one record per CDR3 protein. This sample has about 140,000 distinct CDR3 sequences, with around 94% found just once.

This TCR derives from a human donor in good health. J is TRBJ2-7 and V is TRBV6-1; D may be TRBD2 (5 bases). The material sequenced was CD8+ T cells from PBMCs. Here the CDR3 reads CASSSGMNGDGGYEQYF. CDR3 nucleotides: TGTGCCAGCAGCAGCGGAATGAATGGAGACGGTGGCTACGAGCAGTACTTC.